A selection of T cell receptor beta chains follows, all from one sample in a study of cytomegalovirus exposure and HLA in healthy donors. TCRdb's copy holds only in-frame clones and misses some; the assay was immunoSEQ multiplex PCR. The table lists 170,000 or so clones, approximately 86% of them singletons. Material: PBMCs. The receptors were sampled from a woman under 30 in good health and CMV-seronegative. Both conserved end residues are part of each CDR3. The D gene is left open where the match is weak. Size is omitted from some rows. Given values are once, few, many or a class for expanded clones.

J gene | V gene | D gene | clone size | CDR3 DNA | CDR3 protein
TRBJ1-3 | TRBV30 | - | - | TGTGCCTGGGGTAGGCGGCACACCATATATTTT | CAWGRRHTIYF
TRBJ1-2 | TRBV6-5 | TRBD1 | - | TGTGCCAGCAGACTCGAGACAGGGAGTAGGGATGGCTACACCTTC | CASRLETGSRDGYTF
TRBJ1-4 | TRBV12-5 | - | - | TGTGCTAGTGGTTCGAGTCAGGGGCTAAGGGGGATAACTAATGAAAAACTGTTTTTT | CASGSSQGLRGITNEKLFF
TRBJ1-2 | TRBV27 | - | - | TGTGCCAGCAGTCGAGACTCCTCCTATGGCTACACCTTC | CASSRDSSYGYTF
TRBJ2-6 | TRBV19 | TRBD1 | - | TGTGCCTCCTCGGACAGGGGGATAACTGGGGCCAACGTCCTGACTTTC | CASSDRGITGANVLTF
TRBJ1-1 | TRBV5-6 | TRBD1 | few | TGTGCCAGCAGGTTGGGACAGGGGGGAATCACTGAAGCTTTCTTT | CASRLGQGGITEAFF
TRBJ1-2 | TRBV27 | - | - | TGTGCCAGCAGTTTAGGAGCCGGTGGGGGGAATGGCTACACCTTC | CASSLGAGGGNGYTF
TRBJ2-5 | TRBV2 | TRBD1 | - | TGTGCCAGCAGTTGGGGGACAGGGGGTAAAGAGACCCAGTACTTC | CASSWGTGGKETQYF
TRBJ1-5 | TRBV2 | TRBD1 | - | TGTGCCAGCAGTGGGAGGGACAGCTACAATCAGCCCCAGCATTTT | CASSGRDSYNQPQHF
TRBJ2-1 | TRBV6-5 | TRBD2 | - | TGTGCCAGCACTCTGGGGGGGAGGAATGAGCAGTTCTTC | CASTLGGRNEQFF
TRBJ2-2 | TRBV27 | - | - | TGTGCCAGCAGACCCCCGGGTAGGGGCGGGGACACCGGGGAGCTGTTTTTT | CASRPPGRGGDTGELFF
TRBJ1-1 | TRBV6-5 | TRBD1 | - | TGTGCCAGCAGTTTATCGGACAGGGGTAACACTGAAGCTTTCTTT | CASSLSDRGNTEAFF
TRBJ2-2 | TRBV9 | TRBD2 | - | TGTGCCAGCAGCTCTCGGACTAGCGGGAGGTCTGGGGAGCTGTTTTTT | CASSSRTSGRSGELFF
TRBJ1-1 | TRBV6-5 | - | once | TGTGCCAGCAGTTCCGGGGAGGAGGCCACTGAAGCTTTCTTT | CASSSGEEATEAFF
TRBJ2-1 | TRBV4-1 | - | once | TGCGCCAGCAGCCTCCCACTAGGCCCCGAGGAGCAGTTCTTC | CASSLPLGPEEQFF
TRBJ2-2 | TRBV29-1 | TRBD1 | - | TGCAGCATTTGGGACAGGGGCACCGGGGAGCTGTTTTTT | CSIWDRGTGELFF
TRBJ2-7 | TRBV5-4 | TRBD1 | - | TGTGCCAGCAGCGGGGACAGGGTACTCGCCTACGAGCAGTACTTC | CASSGDRVLAYEQYF
TRBJ1-2 | TRBV10-1 | TRBD1 | once | TGCGCCAGCAGTGGAAACAATTTGGGGACAGGGAAGTATGGCTACACCTTC | CASSGNNLGTGKYGYTF
TRBJ2-2 | TRBV28 | - | - | TGTGCCAGTGCCACAGCTATCTCTATTGTGGCCGGGGAGCTGTTTTTT | CASATAISIVAGELFF
TRBJ1-3 | TRBV6-5 | - | - | TGTGCCACAAAACAGGGACTAGGCTCTGGAAACACCATATATTTT | CATKQGLGSGNTIYF
TRBJ2-7 | TRBV9 | - | - | TGTGCCAGCAGCGTTCTCGGGAGCAGCTCCTACGAGCAGTACTTC | CASSVLGSSSYEQYF
TRBJ1-1 | TRBV18 | - | - | TGTGCCAGCTCACCCGTCATTGTTTCAGGGACGGGGGAAACTGAAGCTTTCTTT | CASSPVIVSGTGETEAFF
TRBJ2-7 | TRBV28 | TRBD1 | once | TGTGCCAGCAGTCTAACCGGGACAGGGGGATCCGAGCAGTACTTC | CASSLTGTGGSEQYF
TRBJ2-1 | TRBV30 | TRBD1 | - | TGTGCCTGGAGTGTTAGGGGACAGGGGAGTAATGAGCAGTTCTTC | CAWSVRGQGSNEQFF
TRBJ2-1 | TRBV19 | TRBD1 | - | TGTGCCAGTAGGGACAGGGGCCCAAGCTCCTACAATGAGCAGTTCTTC | CASRDRGPSSYNEQFF
TRBJ2-3 | TRBV7-9 | - | - | TGTTCCAGCAGCTTAGCCAGGGGAGGGGATACGCAGTATTTT | CSSSLARGGDTQYF
TRBJ2-3 | TRBV7-2 | - | - | TGTGCCAGCAGCTTACAGGGTACGCAGTATTTT | CASSLQGTQYF
TRBJ1-2 | TRBV10-3 | - | - | TGTGCCATCAGTGACGGTTACTATGGCTACACCTTC | CAISDGYYGYTF
TRBJ2-1 | TRBV7-2 | TRBD2 | - | TGTGCCAGCAGCTTAGTAACTAGCGGGGGGTCCTCCTACAATGAGCAGTTCTTC | CASSLVTSGGSSYNEQFF
TRBJ2-7 | TRBV14 | - | once | TGTGCCAGCAGACGGACGGGAGTCGACGAGCAGTACTTC | CASRRTGVDEQYF
TRBJ2-7 | TRBV15 | TRBD2 | - | TGTGCCACCAGGGCGAAGACTAGCGACTACGAGCAGTACTTC | CATRAKTSDYEQYF
TRBJ1-1 | TRBV11-2 | TRBD1 | - | TGTGCCAGCAGCCCTAGGACAGGGTTGAACACTGAAGCTTTCTTT | CASSPRTGLNTEAFF
TRBJ2-7 | TRBV28 | - | - | TGTGCCAGCAGTTTTCCCGACAGACCCTACGAGCAGTACTTC | CASSFPDRPYEQYF
TRBJ1-3 | TRBV6-5 | - | - | TGTGCCAGCAGTCCACAGCCGTACTCTGGAAACACCATATATTTT | CASSPQPYSGNTIYF
TRBJ2-2 | TRBV25-1 | TRBD1 | - | TGTGCCAGCAGCCCTCGCTCGGGGACAGGGGACGCCGGGGAGCTGTTTTTT | CASSPRSGTGDAGELFF